The entry below describes one T cell receptor beta chain. The data stem from a study of blood T cell repertoires in COVID-19. Study as a whole: Some COVID-19 samples were acute and others convalescent; all came from the United States, Italy and Spain. PBMCs, B-cell-depleted T cells, or T cells were the source of the cDNA or gDNA that made up the material.

In the study's own analysis: By means of reference gene primer amplification, nucleated cell counts were estimated. Sequenced by immunoSEQ multiplex PCR; TCRdb stores in-frame clones only, minus some. That table furnishes V, J and clone size, whereas the DNA furnished D and trimming. The data contain 250,000 to 400,000 clones, approximately 87% of them seen just once; the ten biggest clones take up over 4%. Cohort 3 recovery required two negative PCRs, clearance, or symptom resolution. Germline assignment: CDR1 KGHSH and CDR2 LQKENI. The CDR3 totals 12 residues. V lost 3 bases, J lost 14 bases, and 8 bases stayed unmatched.

This TCR was recovered from a woman younger than 45 who had recovered from COVID-19. This chain joins TRBV18 and TRBJ2-3; 7 bases align to TRBD1. The source material was PBMCs or T cells enriched from blood (not recorded which). The CDR3 reads CASSPQQGFRYF. The DNA for the CDR3 is TGTGCCAGCTCACCCCAACAGGGGTTTCGGTATTTT.